The rows below give T cell receptor beta chains drawn from one sample of a study of follicular helper T cells after annual influenza vaccination. Using immunoSEQ multiplex PCR, the repertoire was profiled, and TCRdb retains in-frame clones only, with some absent. Here the sample spans approximately 9,300 clones, 80% to 90% being singletons. The specimen comprised CXCR5+ CD38- circulating T follicular helper cells from blood, sampled on the day of influenza vaccination. These receptors were taken from an adult who received the influenza vaccine. The CDR3 runs from the conserved cysteine through the conserved F or W. The order of the fields is D gene, V gene, J gene, clone size, CDR3 DNA, CDR3 protein. A D gene is named only where the DNA matches it firmly. Size is omitted from some rows. Given values are once, few, many or a class for expanded clones.

TRBD1,TRBV5-1,TRBJ2-3,-,TGCGCCAGCAGCCCGCAACGACCGGGACAGGGTTGGGGCACAGATACGCAGTATTTT,CASSPQRPGQGWGTDTQYF
-,TRBV9,TRBJ1-6,-,TGTGCCAGCAGCGTAGGTCGGCAGGGTAATTCACCCCTCCACTTT,CASSVGRQGNSPLHF
-,TRBV7-9,TRBJ1-5,-,TGTGCCAGCAGCTTAGGGGGAGGGCGGGGACAGCCCCAGCATTTT,CASSLGGGRGQPQHF
-,TRBV5-1,TRBJ1-6,-,TGCGCCAGCAGCCTGGGAAGGCTCTATAATTCACCCCTCCACTTT,CASSLGRLYNSPLHF
-,TRBV18,TRBJ1-4,-,TGTGCCAGCTCGCCCTCAGGGAATGAAAAACTGTTTTTT,CASSPSGNEKLFF
-,TRBV7-2,TRBJ1-3,-,TGTGCCAGCAGCTTATCGGGGGGAGTCGGCTCTGGAAACACCATATATTTT,CASSLSGGVGSGNTIYF
-,TRBV4-3,TRBJ1-1,-,TGCGCCAGCAGCCCCTTAGGCAGGGTCACTGAAGCTTTCTTT,CASSPLGRVTEAFF
-,TRBV7-2,TRBJ1-3,-,TGTGCCAGCAGCTTATACAGTGGAAACACCATATATTTT,CASSLYSGNTIYF
TRBD1,TRBV5-1,TRBJ1-6,-,TGCGCCAGCAGCTTGGGGCGACAGGGTTGGGATAATTCACCCCTCCACTTT,CASSLGRQGWDNSPLHF
TRBD2,TRBV30,TRBJ2-1,-,TGTGCCCGCCGGACTAGGCGGGAGAATGAGCAGTTCTTC,CARRTRRENEQFF
TRBD1,TRBV6-5,TRBJ2-7,-,TGTGCCAGCAGACTACAGGGGTCAGGGTACGAGCAGTACTTC,CASRLQGSGYEQYF
-,TRBV25-1,TRBJ1-2,-,TGTGCCAGCAGTGAATACTCCAGGGAGAACTATGGCTACACCTTC,CASSEYSRENYGYTF
-,TRBV18,TRBJ1-1,-,TGTGCCAGCTCACCCGGAGGGGGTGAGAACACTGAAGCTTTCTTT,CASSPGGGENTEAFF
TRBD1,TRBV2,TRBJ1-2,few,TGTGCCAGCACTAGACCAATCGGGACAGGGTTCGGTGGCTACACCTTC,CASTRPIGTGFGGYTF
-,TRBV9,TRBJ1-3,once,TGTGCCAGCAGCGTAGACAGATCTCTTAGGGGAAACACCATATATTTT,CASSVDRSLRGNTIYF
-,TRBV4-3,TRBJ1-1,-,TGCGCCAGCAGCCAAGAGGCAGGGTACACTGAAGCTTTCTTT,CASSQEAGYTEAFF
TRBD2,TRBV30,TRBJ2-7,-,TGTGCCTGGAGTGTGGGGGAGGGAATCGGGCAGTACTTC,CAWSVGEGIGQYF
TRBD1,TRBV29-1,TRBJ2-5,-,TGCAGCGCCACACAGGGGCAAGAGACCCAGTACTTC,CSATQGQETQYF
TRBD2,TRBV5-1,TRBJ2-3,-,TGCGCCAGCAGCTCCGGACTAGCGGGGTGGGACACAGATACGCAGTATTTT,CASSSGLAGWDTDTQYF
-,TRBV6-5,TRBJ1-4,-,TGTGCCAGCAGGACCCGGGGAGATGAAAAACTGTTTTTT,CASRTRGDEKLFF